A single sample is the source of the 29 T cell receptor beta chains below, sequenced in a study of radiotherapy plus CTLA-4 blockade in lung cancer. Assay: immunoSEQ multiplex PCR; the TCRdb copy retains only in-frame clones and omits some. Of 71,000 or so clones listed, 70% to 90% were seen once; the top ten hold around 0.8%. This sample comprised peripheral blood, obtained from a patient treated with radiotherapy plus ipilimumab. The receptors derive from a human donor with non-small cell lung cancer who had stable disease on radiotherapy plus ipilimumab.

The genes are TRBV4-1 and TRBJ2-7; 9 bases are a match to TRBD2. CDR1 and CDR2 from the germline V gene are MGHRA and YSYEKL. This CDR3 has 18 amino acids. V lost 1 base to trimming and J lost 0 bases; unmatched junction nucleotides: 10. The DNA of the CDR3 is TGCGCCAGCAGCCAAGTGGTTAGCGGGGGAACTAACTCCTACGAGCAGTACTTC. This translates into CASSQVVSGGTNSYEQYF.

J is TRBJ1-3 and V is TRBV30; D is ambiguous. Germline loops: CDR1 GTSNPN, CDR2 SVGIG (reference sequence). The CDR3 has 13 residues. V lost 8 bases to trimming and J lost 3 bases, with 14 bases between them. In nucleotides, the CDR3 is TGTGCCGCGTCGGAGACTAGTGGAAACACCATATATTTT. Translating it yields CAASETSGNTIYF.

The V call is TRBV7-9, the J call TRBJ2-5; 10 positions match TRBD2. This CDR3 has 14 amino acids. Germline V gives CDR1 SEHNR, CDR2 FQNEAQ (reference sequence). Trimming removed 5 bases from V and 3 bases from J; junction bases left unmatched: 3. This CDR3 is CASSPGLAEETQYF. For the CDR3, the DNA is TGTGCCAGCAGCCCCGGACTAGCGGAAGAGACCCAGTACTTC.

The genes are TRBV29-1 and TRBJ1-2; TRBD1 matches at 10 bases. Germline V gene sequence: CDR1 SQVTM, CDR2 ANQGSEA. CDR3 size: 13 residues. Unmatched junction bases numbered 4, after V lost 5 bases and J lost 4 bases. This CDR3 reads CSVRQGASYGYTF. The CDR3 coding sequence is TGCAGCGTTCGACAGGGGGCGAGCTATGGCTACACCTTC. The full variable domain, in which reference TRBV29-1 and TRBJ1-2 provide the parts outside the CDR3, is SAVISQKPSRDICQRGTSLTIQCQVDSQVTMMFWYRQQPGQSLTLIATANQGSEATYESGFVIDKFPISRPNLTFSTLTVSNMSPEDSSIYLCSVRQGASYGYTFGSGTRLTVV.

A few counts support this clone. The chain recombines TRBV7-9 with TRBJ1-2; TRBD1 matches 7 bases. Germline V gives CDR1 SEHNR, CDR2 FQNEAQ (reference sequence). The CDR3 spans 16 residues. V trimming: 5 bases; J trimming: 8 bases; junction bases outside the gene matches: 17. CDR3 sequence: CASSLMLERDSGGYTF. The CDR3 DNA follows: TGTGCCAGCAGCCTGATGCTCGAAAGGGACAGTGGGGGCTACACCTTC.

The V call is TRBV19, the J call TRBJ2-7; 7 bases agree with TRBD1. Germline-derived CDR1 and CDR2 are LNHDA and SQIVND (reference sequence). The CDR3 spans 14 residues. The V segment lost 1 base and the J segment 7 bases; nucleotides outside the gene matches: 7. CDR3 sequence (DNA): TGTGCCAGTAGTATAGGACAGGGTCCTAAGGAGCAGTACTTC. Translated: CASSIGQGPKEQYF. The full variable domain, with the rest looked up from reference TRBV19 and TRBJ2-7, is DGGITQSPKYLFRKEGQNVTLSCEQNLNHDAMYWYRQDPGQGLRLIYYSQIVNDFQKGDIAEGYSVSREKKESFPLTVTSAQKNPTAFYLCASSIGQGPKEQYFGPGTRLTVT.

The rearrangement joins TRBV28 to TRBJ2-2; TRBD1 matches at 7 bases. Per germline, CDR1 MDHEN and CDR2 SYDVKM. The CDR3 is 13 amino acids. V lost 6 bases, J lost 9 bases, and 7 bases stayed unmatched. The CDR3 region is CASSLDRVRELFF. In DNA form, the CDR3 reads TGTGCCAGCAGCCTCGACAGGGTCCGGGAGCTGTTTTTT.

V usage is TRBV28 and J usage is TRBJ2-7, with TRBD2 matching over 8 bases. Germline loops: CDR1 MDHEN, CDR2 SYDVKM. CDR3 length: 15 amino acids. V dropped 3 bases and J dropped 5; count of bases not matched to a gene: 9. CDR3 sequence reads: CASSFSGGPADEQYF. Written as DNA, the CDR3 is TGTGCCAGCAGTTTCTCGGGAGGGCCTGCCGACGAGCAGTACTTC. The full variable domain, with the rest looked up from reference TRBV28 and TRBJ2-7, is DVKVTQSSRYLVKRTGEKVFLECVQDMDHENMFWYRQDPGLGLRLIYFSYDVKMKEKGDIPEGYSVSREKKERFSLILESASTNQTSMYLCASSFSGGPADEQYFGPGTRLTVT.

The V and J genes are TRBV6-4 and TRBJ2-1; 7 nucleotides align to TRBD2. Germline assignment: CDR1 MRHNA and CDR2 SNTAGT. There are 11 residues in the CDR3. V lost 8 bases to trimming and J lost 6 bases; unmatched junction nucleotides: 1. The CDR3: CASGTINEQFF. For the CDR3, the DNA is TGTGCCAGCGGGACTATCAATGAGCAGTTCTTC.

V is TRBV19 and J is TRBJ1-5, with D possibly being TRBD1 (5 bases). CDR1 LNHDA and CDR2 SQIVND come from the germline V gene (reference sequence). V lost 5 bases and J lost 1, with 9 bases in between. This CDR3 has 14 amino acids. The CDR3 coding sequence is TGTGCCAGTAGTGTCCGGGACAGCAATCAGCCCCAGCATTTT. It is translated as CASSVRDSNQPQHF.

On this clone itself: One junction end does not reproduce the germline sequence, and a read error may be involved. This sequence joins TRBV7-7 and TRBJ2-5; no firm D call. The germline V gene encodes CDR1 SSHAT and CDR2 FNYEAQ (reference sequence). This CDR3 has 13 amino acids. The CDR3 nucleotides read TGTGCTAGCAGCCCTGCTAGAGAAGAGACCCAGTACTTC. This translates into CASSPAREETQYF.

The V and J genes are TRBV27 and TRBJ2-2; 8 bases agree with TRBD1. This CDR3 region has 18 residues. J gave up 0 bases and V 4 bases, and 10 bases lay outside the gene matches. Germline V gives CDR1 MNHEY, CDR2 SMNVEV (reference sequence). CDR3 sequence: CASSSGDQDRANTGELFF. Here the CDR3 DNA reads TGTGCCAGCAGTTCCGGTGATCAGGACAGGGCGAACACCGGGGAGCTGTTTTTT.

Only one count was recorded for this clone. The chain is built from TRBV18 and TRBJ2-5; 7 nucleotides line up with TRBD2. The end of the DNA aligns better with TRBJ2-7, so the J call may be wrong. The CDR3 covers 15 residues. Germline-derived CDR1 and CDR2 are KGHSH and LQKENI. In DNA form, the CDR3 reads TGTGCCAGCTCACCGTTAGCGGGTTCAACCTACGAGCAGTACTTC. It codes for CASSPLAGSTYEQYF.

The chain recombines TRBV6-5 with TRBJ1-5, with TRBD1 as a possible D gene (6 bases). Germline CDR1 MNHEY, CDR2 SVGAGI. This CDR3 comprises 15 residues. V gave up 6 bases and J gave up 2 bases, with 14 bases separating them. The CDR3 region is CASRQGRGGNQPQHF. The CDR3, as DNA: TGTGCCAGCAGACAGGGCAGGGGCGGCAATCAGCCCCAGCATTTT.

The rearrangement links TRBV5-1 to TRBJ1-4, with a weak D call TRBD1 (6 bases). V lost 8 bases to trimming and J lost 4 bases, with 12 bases between them. The CDR3 totals 13 residues. Germline V gene sequence: CDR1 SGHRS, CDR2 YFSETQ. CDR3 nucleotides: TGCGCCAGTACAAGGGGGGATAATGAAAAACTGTTTTTT. This translates into CASTRGDNEKLFF.

This chain joins TRBV7-9 and TRBJ1-2; perhaps TRBD1 as D (6 bases). The CDR3 is 13 amino acids. Per the germline V gene, CDR1 is SEHNR and CDR2 is FQNEAQ (reference sequence). V lost 5 bases and J 6 bases, leaving 13 bases between the germline ends. The CDR3 is CASSVLQGNGYTF. Written as DNA, the CDR3 is TGTGCCAGCAGCGTACTACAGGGAAATGGCTACACCTTC.

In this sample, this clone turned up a few times. The rearrangement joins TRBV10-3 to TRBJ2-7, with D possibly matching TRBD1 (6 bases). The CDR3 loop spans 15 amino acids. The V gene lost 0 bases and the J gene lost 2 bases, with 11 bases spanning the gap. Germline V lookup: CDR1 ENHRY, CDR2 SYGVKD. The CDR3 sequence is CAISESDSNTYEQYF. For the CDR3, the DNA is TGTGCCATCAGTGAGTCGGACAGTAATACCTACGAGCAGTACTTC.

V gene TRBV9 combines with J gene TRBJ1-3; D gene uncertain. This CDR3 comprises 18 residues. Germline lookup yields CDR1 SGDLS and CDR2 YYNGEE. V was pared by 1 base and J by 0 bases, with 17 bases between. The CDR3, as DNA: TGTGCCAGCAGCGTATATCAGGACCCGGCCCCCTCTGGAAACACCATATATTTT. Residues: CASSVYQDPAPSGNTIYF.

The chain recombines TRBV9 with TRBJ2-2, with 11 nucleotides matching TRBD1. Germline-derived CDR1 and CDR2 are SGDLS and YYNGEE. This CDR3 spans 15 amino acids. Germline trimming cut 3 bases from V and 4 bases from J; bases unmatched to any gene: 2. The CDR3 DNA follows: TGTGCCAGCAGCGCAGGACAGGGGGCCACCGGGGAGCTGTTTTTT. Amino acid sequence: CASSAGQGATGELFF.

This chain links TRBV9 with TRBJ1-3, with D tentatively TRBD1 (6 bases). This CDR3 comprises 16 residues. Trimming removed 3 bases at V and 2 bases at J, with 15 bases between. Germline V gene lookup returns CDR1 SGDLS and CDR2 YYNGEE. DNA for the CDR3: TGTGCCAGCAGCGACAGGGTAGCATTGGCTGGAAACACCATATATTTT. It translates to CASSDRVALAGNTIYF.

This chain joins TRBV28 and TRBJ1-5, with 10 bases that match TRBD1. Germline assignment: CDR1 MDHEN and CDR2 SYDVKM. V lost 7 bases and J lost 6; bases outside the gene matches: 6. The CDR3 has 14 residues. CDR3 region: CASIGTGDRQPQHF. CDR3 DNA sequence: TGTGCCAGCATCGGGACAGGGGACCGTCAGCCCCAGCATTTT. Combining the CDR3 with reference TRBV28 and TRBJ1-5 gives the whole variable domain DVKVTQSSRYLVKRTGEKVFLECVQDMDHENMFWYRQDPGLGLRLIYFSYDVKMKEKGDIPEGYSVSREKKERFSLILESASTNQTSMYLCASIGTGDRQPQHFGDGTRLSIL.

The chain recombines TRBV5-4 with TRBJ2-2, with unresolved D. The CDR3 totals 15 residues. Germline loops: CDR1 SGHNT, CDR2 YYREEE (reference sequence). V lost 5 bases and J lost 0, with 11 bases in between. CDR3 nucleotides: TGTGCCAGCAGAGGTTGGCAAACGAACACCGGGGAGCTGTTTTTT. Translated: CASRGWQTNTGELFF.

The chain joins TRBV5-3 to TRBJ2-1; weak D call: TRBD2 (5 bases). TRBV5-3 belongs to the ORF category, with a function that is uncertain. Trimming shortened V by 4 bases and J by 0 bases, and 11 bases separated the two germline ends. The CDR3 runs to 15 residues. The CDR3 DNA sequence: TGTGCCAGAAGCCTCGGACTGAGCTCCTACAATGAGCAGTTCTTC. Encoded protein: CARSLGLSSYNEQFF.

V gene TRBV14 combines with J gene TRBJ1-2; D unresolved. The CDR3 runs to 14 residues. V shed 1 base and J shed 4 bases, with 10 bases lying between them. Germline V CDR1 and CDR2: SGHDN, FVKESK. CDR3 in DNA: TGTGCCAGCAGCCAAGGGACCTGGGGCTATGGCTACACCTTC. Protein product: CASSQGTWGYGYTF.

The V gene is TRBV29-1, the J gene TRBJ1-5; D may be TRBD1 (5 bases). V lost 3 bases, J lost 11 bases, and 14 bases lay in between. CDR3 length equals 12 residues. Germline lookup yields CDR1 SQVTM and CDR2 ANQGSEA. The CDR3 nucleotides are TGCAGCGTTGAGGCAGGGTCCGGGTCCCAGCATTTT. Translated, it gives CSVEAGSGSQHF.

The chain has TRBV5-1 and TRBJ2-5, with 8 positions matching TRBD2. The CDR3 is 15 residues long. The V and J ends lost 3 bases and 5 bases, in that order; junction bases with no gene match: 9. CDR1 and CDR2 from the germline V gene are SGHRS and YFSETQ. The CDR3 DNA follows: TGCGCCAGCAGCTCGAGCGGGAGAATGAAGGAGACCCAGTACTTC. Translation gives CASSSSGRMKETQYF.

This chain joins TRBV10-2 and TRBJ2-5, with 11 bases fitting TRBD2. The CDR3 contains 17 residues. Germline assignment: CDR1 WSHSY and CDR2 SAAADI. Trimming at V came to 2 bases and at J to 4 bases, leaving 9 bases not matched to a gene. The CDR3 bases are TGCGCCAGCAGTGAGCCGACTAGCGGGGTCAGGGGAGAGACCCAGTACTTC. Translation gives CASSEPTSGVRGETQYF.

The genes are TRBV7-8 and TRBJ1-5; TRBD1 is a possible D gene (6 bases). Germline CDR1 is SGHVS and CDR2 is FQNEAQ. V was shortened by 5 bases and J by 2 bases, with 13 bases between the two germline ends. The CDR3 covers 15 residues. CDR3 bases: TGTGCCAGCAGCCCCCTTAGGGGGGGCAATCAGCCCCAGCATTTT. It encodes CASSPLRGGNQPQHF.

This clone has a handful of counts. This CDR3 is also generated by other DNA sequences in the sample. The CDR3 sequence is CASSLTTDTQYF. For the CDR3, the DNA is TGCGCCAGCAGCTTAACCACAGATACGCAGTATTTT. The J gene is TRBJ2-3, the V gene TRBV5-1; unclear D gene. This CDR3 has 12 residues. Germline CDR1 is SGHRS and CDR2 is YFSETQ. Trimming removed 2 bases from V and 2 bases from J, with 3 bases in between.